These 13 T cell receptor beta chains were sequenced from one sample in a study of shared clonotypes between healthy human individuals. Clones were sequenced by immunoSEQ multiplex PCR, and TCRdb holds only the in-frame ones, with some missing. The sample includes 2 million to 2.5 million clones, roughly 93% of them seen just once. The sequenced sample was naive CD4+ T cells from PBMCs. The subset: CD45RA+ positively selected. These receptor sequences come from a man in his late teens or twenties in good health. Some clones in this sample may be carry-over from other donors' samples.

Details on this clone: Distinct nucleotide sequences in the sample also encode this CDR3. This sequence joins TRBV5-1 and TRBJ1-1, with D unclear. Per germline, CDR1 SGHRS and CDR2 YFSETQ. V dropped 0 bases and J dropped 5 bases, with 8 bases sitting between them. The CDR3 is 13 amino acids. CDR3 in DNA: TGCGCCAGCAGCTTGGCTGCGGGAACTGAAGCTTTCTTT. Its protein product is CASSLAAGTEAFF.

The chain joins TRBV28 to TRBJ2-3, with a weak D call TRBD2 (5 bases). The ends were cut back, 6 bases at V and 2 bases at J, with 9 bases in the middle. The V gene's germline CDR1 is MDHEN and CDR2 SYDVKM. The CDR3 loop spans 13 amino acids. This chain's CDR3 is CASRGSDTDTQYF. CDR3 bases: TGTGCCAGCAGGGGGAGCGACACAGATACGCAGTATTTT.

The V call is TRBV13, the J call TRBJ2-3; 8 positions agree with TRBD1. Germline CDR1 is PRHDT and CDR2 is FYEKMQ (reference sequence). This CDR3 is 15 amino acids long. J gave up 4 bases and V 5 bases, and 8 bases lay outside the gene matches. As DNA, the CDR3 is TGTGCCAGCAGCCTCGGACAGGGAGGACCAGATACGCAGTATTTT. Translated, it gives CASSLGQGGPDTQYF.

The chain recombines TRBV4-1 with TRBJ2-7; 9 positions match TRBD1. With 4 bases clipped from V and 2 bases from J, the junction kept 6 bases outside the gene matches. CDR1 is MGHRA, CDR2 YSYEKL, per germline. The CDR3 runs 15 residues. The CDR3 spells CASSRSGQGAYEQYF. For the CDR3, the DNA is TGCGCCAGCAGCCGGTCGGGACAGGGAGCCTACGAGCAGTACTTC.

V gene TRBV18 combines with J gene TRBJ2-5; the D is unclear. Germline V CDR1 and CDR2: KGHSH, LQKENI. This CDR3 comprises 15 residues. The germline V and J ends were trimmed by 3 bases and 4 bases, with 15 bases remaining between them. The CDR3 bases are TGTGCCAGCTCACCCCTGGGTCCCGGCGGAGAGACCCAGTACTTC. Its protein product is CASSPLGPGGETQYF.

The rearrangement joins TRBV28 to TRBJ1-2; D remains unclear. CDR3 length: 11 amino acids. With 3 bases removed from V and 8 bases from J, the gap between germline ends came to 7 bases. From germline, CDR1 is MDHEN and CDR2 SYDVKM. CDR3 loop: CASSFFGGYTF. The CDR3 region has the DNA TGTGCCAGCAGTTTTTTTGGCGGCTACACCTTC.

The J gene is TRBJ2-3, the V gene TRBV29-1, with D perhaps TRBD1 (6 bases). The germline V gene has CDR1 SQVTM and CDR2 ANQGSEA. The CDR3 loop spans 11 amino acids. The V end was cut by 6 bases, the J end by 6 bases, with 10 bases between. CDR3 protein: CSVNRVDTQYF. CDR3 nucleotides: TGCAGCGTAAACAGGGTTGATACGCAGTATTTT.

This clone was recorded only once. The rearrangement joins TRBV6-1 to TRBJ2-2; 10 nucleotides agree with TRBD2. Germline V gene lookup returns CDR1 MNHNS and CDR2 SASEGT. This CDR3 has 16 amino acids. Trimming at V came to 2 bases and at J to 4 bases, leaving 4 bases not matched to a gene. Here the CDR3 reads CASSERASGSTGELFF. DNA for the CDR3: TGTGCCAGCAGTGAAAGGGCTAGCGGGAGCACCGGGGAGCTGTTTTTT.

This CDR3 is CAWSGQGLSPLHF. In DNA, the CDR3 is TGTGCCTGGAGTGGACAGGGGTTATCACCCCTCCACTTT. J is TRBJ1-6 and V is TRBV30; 8 nucleotides align to TRBD1. The V and J ends lost 1 base and 10 bases, in that order; junction bases with no gene match: 3. This CDR3 spans 13 amino acids. Germline V gene sequence: CDR1 GTSNPN, CDR2 SVGIG (reference sequence).

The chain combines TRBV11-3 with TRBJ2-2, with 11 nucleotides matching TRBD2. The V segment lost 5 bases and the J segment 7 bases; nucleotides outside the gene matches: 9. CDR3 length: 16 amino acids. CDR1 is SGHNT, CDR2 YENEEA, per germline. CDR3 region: CASSPTPGTSGGELFF. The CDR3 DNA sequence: TGTGCCAGCAGCCCGACCCCCGGGACTAGCGGCGGGGAGCTGTTTTTT.

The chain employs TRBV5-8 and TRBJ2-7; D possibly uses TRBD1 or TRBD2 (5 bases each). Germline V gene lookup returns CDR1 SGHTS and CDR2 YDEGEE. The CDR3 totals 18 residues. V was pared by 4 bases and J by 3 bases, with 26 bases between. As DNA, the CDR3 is TGTGCCAGCAGCCCAACTACAGCCGGGGCAGGAGGCCTCTACGAGCAGTACTTC. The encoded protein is CASSPTTAGAGGLYEQYF.

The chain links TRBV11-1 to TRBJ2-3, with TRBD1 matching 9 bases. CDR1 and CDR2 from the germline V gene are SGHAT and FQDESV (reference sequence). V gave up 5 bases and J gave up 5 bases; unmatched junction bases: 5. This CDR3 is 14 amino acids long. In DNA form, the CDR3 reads TGTGCCAGCAGCCAGGGACAGGGAAGAGATACGCAGTATTTT. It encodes CASSQGQGRDTQYF.

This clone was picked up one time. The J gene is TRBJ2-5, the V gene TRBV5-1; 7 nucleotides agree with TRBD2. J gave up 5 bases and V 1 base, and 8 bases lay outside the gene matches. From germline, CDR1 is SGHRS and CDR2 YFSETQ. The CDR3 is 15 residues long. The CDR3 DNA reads TGCGCCAGCAGCTTGCCCGAGACTAGCCCCGAGACCCAGTACTTC. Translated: CASSLPETSPETQYF.